The T cell receptor beta chain described here comes from a study of blood T cell repertoires in COVID-19. Study background: PBMCs, B-cell-depleted T cells, or T cells were the source of the cDNA or gDNA that made up the material.

The repertoire was sequenced with immunoSEQ multiplex PCR; TCRdb's copy has only in-frame clones and lacks some. The sample gives about 110,000 clones, 80% to 90% of which show up once; approximately 2.1% is in the top ten. The CDR3 length is 17 residues. V was pared by 2 bases and J by 5 bases, with 10 bases of the junction left unmatched. Germline assignment: CDR1 SGHVS and CDR2 FNYEAQ. The TCR comes from a human donor in a cohort sampled during active COVID-19. Sequenced input: peripheral blood. The chain has TRBV7-6 and TRBJ2-1, with 9 bases lining up with TRBD1. The CDR3 here is CASSLTPGGTGNNEQFF. The CDR3 DNA is TGTGCCAGCAGCTTAACCCCCGGCGGGACAGGGAACAATGAGCAGTTCTTC.